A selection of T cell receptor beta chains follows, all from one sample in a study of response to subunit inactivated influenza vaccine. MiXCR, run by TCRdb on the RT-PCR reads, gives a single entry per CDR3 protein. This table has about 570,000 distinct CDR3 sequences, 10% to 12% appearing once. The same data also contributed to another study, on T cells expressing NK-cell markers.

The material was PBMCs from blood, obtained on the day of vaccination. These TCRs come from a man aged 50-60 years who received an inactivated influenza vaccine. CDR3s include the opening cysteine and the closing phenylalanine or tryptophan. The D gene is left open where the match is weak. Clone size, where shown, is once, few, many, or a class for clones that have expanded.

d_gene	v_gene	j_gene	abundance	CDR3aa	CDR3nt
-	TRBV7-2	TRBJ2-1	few	CASSFILQGGNNEQFF	TGTGCCAGCAGCTTTATTTTGCAAGGCGGGAACAATGAGCAGTTCTTC
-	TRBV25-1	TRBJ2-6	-	CASSPGAGTSGANVLTF	TGTGCCAGCAGTCCTGGGGCAGGGACCTCTGGGGCCAACGTCCTGACTTTC
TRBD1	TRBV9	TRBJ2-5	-	CASSVSPGQQETQYF	TGTGCCAGCAGCGTATCCCCGGGACAGCAAGAGACCCAGTACTTC
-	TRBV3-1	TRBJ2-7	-	CASSPGGLTYEQYF	TGTGCCAGCAGCCCAGGGGGGCTTACCTACGAGCAGTACTTC
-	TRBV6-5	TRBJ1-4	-	CASSDSPGGMEKLFF	TGTGCCAGCAGCGACTCCCCGGGGGGTATGGAAAAACTGTTTTTT
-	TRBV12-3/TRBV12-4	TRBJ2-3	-	CASSSPGEPSSTDTQYF	TGTGCCAGCAGTTCTCCCGGGGAGCCTTCTAGCACAGATACGCAGTATTTT
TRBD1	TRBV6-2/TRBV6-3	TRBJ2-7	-	CASSYPNRDRNYEQYF	TGTGCCAGCAGTTACCCAAACCGGGACAGGAACTACGAGCAGTACTTC
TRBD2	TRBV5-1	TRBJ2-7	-	CASSSRTSGRSSSYEQYF	TGCGCCAGCAGCTCCCGGACTAGCGGGAGGAGTTCATCCTACGAGCAGTACTTC
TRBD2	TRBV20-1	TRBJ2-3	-	CSATGPVAGGRTSTDTQYF	TGCAGTGCTACCGGGCCGGTGGCGGGGGGCCGAACTAGCACAGATACGCAGTATTTT
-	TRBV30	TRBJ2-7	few	CAWSVILGLEQYF	TGTGCCTGGAGTGTAATTTTGGGCCTCGAGCAGTACTTC
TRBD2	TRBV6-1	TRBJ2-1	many	CASGLAPYNEQFF	TGTGCCAGCGGACTAGCGCCTTACAATGAGCAGTTCTTC
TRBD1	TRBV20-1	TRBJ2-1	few	CSAGRDRWGSEQFF	TGCAGTGCTGGCCGGGACAGGTGGGGGAGTGAGCAGTTCTTC
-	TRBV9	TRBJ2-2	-	CASSVAEQVYTGELFF	TGTGCCAGCAGCGTAGCCGAACAGGTTTACACCGGGGAGCTGTTTTTT
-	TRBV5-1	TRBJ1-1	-	CASSSSSRVGDTEAFF	TGCGCCAGCAGCTCCTCCTCGAGAGTGGGGGACACTGAAGCTTTCTTT
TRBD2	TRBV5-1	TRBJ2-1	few	CASSLALTSGVYNEQFF	TGCGCCAGCAGCTTGGCGTTAACTAGCGGGGTTTACAATGAGCAGTTCTTC
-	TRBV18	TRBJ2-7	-	CASSPKGHEQYF	TGTGCCAGCTCACCGAAGGGCCACGAGCAGTACTTC
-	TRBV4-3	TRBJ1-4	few	CASSQDRGRDYEKLFF	TGCGCCAGCAGCCAAGATCGAGGCAGGGACTATGAAAAACTGTTTTTT
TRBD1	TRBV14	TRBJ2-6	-	CASSRIAGTGNSGANVLTF	TGTGCCAGCAGCCGGATCGCCGGGACAGGGAACTCTGGGGCCAACGTCCTGACTTTC
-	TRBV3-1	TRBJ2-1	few	CASSQGQPSGMDEQFF	TGTGCCAGCAGCCAAGGACAGCCCTCCGGGATGGATGAGCAGTTCTTC
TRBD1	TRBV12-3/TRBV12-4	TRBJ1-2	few	CASSSGTGVNYGYTF	TGTGCCAGCAGTTCGGGGACAGGGGTGAACTATGGCTACACCTTC
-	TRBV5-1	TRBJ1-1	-	CASSLVYLGSEAFF	TGCGCCAGCAGCTTGGTTTATCTCGGGAGTGAAGCTTTCTTT
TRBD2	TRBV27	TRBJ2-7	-	CASSLAGGVLYEQYF	TGTGCCAGCAGTCTAGCGGGAGGGGTGCTATACGAGCAGTACTTC
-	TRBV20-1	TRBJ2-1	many	CSARPRSYNEQFF	TGCAGTGCTAGGCCCCGCTCCTACAATGAGCAGTTCTTC
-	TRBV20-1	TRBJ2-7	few	CSEEGPSSRHYEQYF	TGCAGTGAAGAGGGACCCTCGTCCCGTCACTACGAGCAGTACTTC
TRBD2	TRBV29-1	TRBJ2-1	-	CSSVTSGGSGEQFF	TGCAGCTCCGTGACTAGCGGGGGGAGTGGTGAGCAGTTCTTC
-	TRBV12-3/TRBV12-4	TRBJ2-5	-	CASSVRGGKETQYF	TGTGCCAGCAGTGTCAGAGGGGGGAAGGAGACCCAGTACTTC
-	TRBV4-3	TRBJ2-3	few	CASSRPDNPGSDTQYF	TGCGCCAGCAGCCGTCCGGACAACCCCGGATCCGATACGCAGTATTTT
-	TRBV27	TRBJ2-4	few	CASSFDIKNIQYF	TGTGCCAGCAGTTTCGACATCAAAAACATTCAGTACTTC
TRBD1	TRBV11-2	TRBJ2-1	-	CASSFGDRDEQFF	TGTGCCAGCAGCTTTGGTGACAGGGATGAGCAGTTCTTC
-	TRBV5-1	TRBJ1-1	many	CASSLGGTNTEAFF	TGTGCCAGCAGTTTAGGGGGGACGAACACTGAAGCTTTCTTT
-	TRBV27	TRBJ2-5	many	CASSLGSKRETQYF	TGTGCCAGCAGTTTAGGAAGCAAGAGAGAGACCCAGTACTTC
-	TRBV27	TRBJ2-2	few	CASSLSGLEPGELFF	TGTGCCAGCAGTTTATCCGGGTTAGAACCCGGGGAGCTGTTTTTT
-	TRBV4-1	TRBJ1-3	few	CASSQGAGRGNTIYF	TGCGCCAGCAGCCAAGGTGCGGGTCGTGGAAACACCATATATTTT
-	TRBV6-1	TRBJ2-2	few	CAITNHANTGELFF	TGTGCCATCACCAATCACGCGAACACCGGGGAGCTGTTTTTT
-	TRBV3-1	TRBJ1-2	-	CASSPLRRFNYGYTF	TGTGCCAGCAGCCCCCTCCGGAGGTTTAACTATGGCTACACCTTC
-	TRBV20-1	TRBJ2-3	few	CSASSAISDTQYF	TGCAGTGCTAGCTCCGCAATATCAGATACGCAGTATTTT
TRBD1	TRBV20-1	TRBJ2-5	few	CSAHLTGIQETQYF	TGCAGTGCCCATTTGACAGGGATCCAAGAGACCCAGTACTTC
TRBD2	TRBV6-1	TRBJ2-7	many	CASSPPGGTYEQYF	TGTGCCAGCAGTCCGCCGGGGGGGACCTACGAGCAGTACTTC
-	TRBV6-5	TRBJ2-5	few	CASSYSGILGRETQYF	TGTGCCAGCAGTTACTCGGGCATTCTAGGGCGAGAGACCCAGTACTTC
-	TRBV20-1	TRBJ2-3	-	CSARDRKQGESTDTQYF	TGCAGTGCTAGAGATAGGAAACAGGGAGAGAGCACAGATACGCAGTATTTT
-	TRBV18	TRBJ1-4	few	CASSPDITTNEKLFF	TGTGCCAGCTCACCAGACATCACAACTAATGAAAAACTGTTTTTT
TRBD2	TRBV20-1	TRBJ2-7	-	CSASGLPDYEQYF	TGCAGTGCCTCGGGACTACCCGACTACGAGCAGTACTTC
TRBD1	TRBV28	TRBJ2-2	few	CASSLRIGTATGELFF	TGTGCCAGCAGTTTGCGCATTGGGACAGCCACCGGGGAGCTGTTTTTT
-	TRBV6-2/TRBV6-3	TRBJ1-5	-	CASSYSVDQPQHF	TGTGCCAGCAGTTACTCGGTGGATCAGCCCCAGCATTTT
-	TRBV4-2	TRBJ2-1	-	CASSQDRGSGYNEQFF	TGTGCCAGCAGCCAAGATAGGGGGTCCGGGTACAATGAGCAGTTCTTC
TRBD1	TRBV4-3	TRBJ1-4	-	CASSQGTGIKEKLFF	TGCGCCAGCAGCCAAGGGACAGGGATAAAGGAAAAACTGTTTTTT
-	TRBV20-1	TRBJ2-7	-	CSARDPRSLSDTPYEQYF	TGCAGTGCTAGAGACCCACGATCCCTTTCGGACACCCCCTACGAGCAGTACTTC
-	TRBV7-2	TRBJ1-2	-	CASSSRDPLLGYTF	TGTGCCAGCAGCTCAAGGGACCCCCTCCTTGGCTACACCTTC
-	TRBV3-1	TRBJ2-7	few	CASSQVGGMIFGGYEQYF	TGTGCCAGCAGCCAAGTTGGCGGGATGATCTTTGGGGGCTACGAGCAGTACTTC
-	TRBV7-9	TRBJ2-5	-	CASSHRVSPERETQYF	TGTGCCAGCAGCCACCGGGTCTCCCCGGAGCGGGAGACCCAGTACTTC
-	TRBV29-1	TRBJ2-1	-	CSVGAGLSSYNEQFF	TGCAGCGTTGGAGCCGGTTTGAGCTCCTACAATGAGCAGTTCTTC
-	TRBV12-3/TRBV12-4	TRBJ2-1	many	CASSPQSSYNEQFF	TGTGCCAGCAGTCCCCAGAGCTCCTACAATGAGCAGTTCTTC
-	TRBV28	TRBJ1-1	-	CASSLEPRGGTEAFF	TGTGCCAGCAGTTTGGAGCCCAGGGGTGGGACTGAAGCTTTCTTT
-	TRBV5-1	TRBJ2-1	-	CASSLDSGPSPNEQFF	TGCGCCAGCAGCTTGGACTCCGGGCCTTCACCCAATGAGCAGTTCTTC
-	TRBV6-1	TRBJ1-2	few	CASSEFIRPGYGYTF	TGTGCCAGCAGTGAATTCATCCGGCCCGGCTATGGCTACACCTTC
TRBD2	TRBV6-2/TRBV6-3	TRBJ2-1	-	CASSSRTGTRAVYNEQFF	TGTGCCAGCAGTTCAAGAACCGGGACTAGAGCCGTCTACAATGAGCAGTTCTTC
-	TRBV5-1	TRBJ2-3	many	CASSLVQGPTDTQYF	TGCGCCAGCAGCTTGGTTCAGGGACCCACAGATACGCAGTATTTT
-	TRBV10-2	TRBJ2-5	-	CASSEEHGWGPLPTQYF	TGCGCCAGCAGTGAGGAACATGGATGGGGACCCCTCCCCACCCAGTACTTC
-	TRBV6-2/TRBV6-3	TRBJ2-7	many	CASFGSGSTRYEQYF	TGTGCCAGCTTTGGGTCAGGAAGCACCCGATACGAGCAGTACTTC
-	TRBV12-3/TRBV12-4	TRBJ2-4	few	CASSGIIKNIQYF	TGTGCCAGTTCCGGGATCATAAAAAACATTCAGTACTTC